The source of this T cell receptor beta chain is a study of T cell responses to AZD1222 COVID-19 vaccine. The CDR3 sequence is 13 residues long. The ends were cut back, 11 bases at V and 1 base at J, with 11 bases in the middle. Per germline, CDR1 MGHDK and CDR2 SYGVNS. The table came from immunoSEQ multiplex PCR; TCRdb's copy has only in-frame clones and leaves some out. The repertoire holds about 84,000 clones, with 70% to 90% as singletons. The source was peripheral blood, collected 28 days after the second AZD1222 dose. This sequence originates from an adult who received the AZD1222 COVID-19 vaccine. The gene calls are TRBV25-1 and TRBJ2-2; D might be TRBD1 or TRBD2, each matching 6 bases. Here the CDR3 reads CASGGGNTGELFF. DNA of the CDR3: TGTGCCTCCGGGGGCGGGAACACCGGGGAGCTGTTTTTT.